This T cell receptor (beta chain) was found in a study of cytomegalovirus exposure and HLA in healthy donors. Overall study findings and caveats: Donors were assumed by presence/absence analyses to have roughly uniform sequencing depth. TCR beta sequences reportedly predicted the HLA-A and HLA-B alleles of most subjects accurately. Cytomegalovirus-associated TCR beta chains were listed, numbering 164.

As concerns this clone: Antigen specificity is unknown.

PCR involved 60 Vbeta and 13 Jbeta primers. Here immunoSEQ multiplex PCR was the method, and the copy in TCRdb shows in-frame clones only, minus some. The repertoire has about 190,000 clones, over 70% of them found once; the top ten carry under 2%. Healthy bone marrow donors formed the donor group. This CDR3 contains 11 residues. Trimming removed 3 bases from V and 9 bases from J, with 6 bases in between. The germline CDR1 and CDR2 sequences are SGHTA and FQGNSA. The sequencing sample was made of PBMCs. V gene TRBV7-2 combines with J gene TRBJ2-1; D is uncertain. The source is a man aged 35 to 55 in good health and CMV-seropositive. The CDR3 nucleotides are TGTGCCAGCAGCTTTGGCGGTGAGCAGTTCTTC. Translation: CASSFGGEQFF.